This T cell receptor (beta chain) was recorded in a study of CD8+ T cells in alopecia areata. RNA was isolated and reverse transcribed to cDNA, the sequencing template. This table comes from immunoSEQ multiplex PCR, and its TCRdb copy is limited to in-frame clones, with some not included. The data hold more than 200,000 clones, with less than 80% observed a single time. This clonotype originated in a human donor with alopecia areata. This sample comprised CD4+ T cells sorted from blood, obtained at week 0.

The CDR3 DNA reads as TGCAGCACAGACAGGGGAATTGATGAGCAGTTCTTC. It codes for CSTDRGIDEQFF. The V gene is TRBV29-1, the J gene TRBJ2-1, with 8 nucleotides matching TRBD1. CDR1 SQVTM and CDR2 ANQGSEA come from the germline V gene. The CDR3 totals 12 residues. V gave up 8 bases and J gave up 8 bases; unmatched junction bases: 8.